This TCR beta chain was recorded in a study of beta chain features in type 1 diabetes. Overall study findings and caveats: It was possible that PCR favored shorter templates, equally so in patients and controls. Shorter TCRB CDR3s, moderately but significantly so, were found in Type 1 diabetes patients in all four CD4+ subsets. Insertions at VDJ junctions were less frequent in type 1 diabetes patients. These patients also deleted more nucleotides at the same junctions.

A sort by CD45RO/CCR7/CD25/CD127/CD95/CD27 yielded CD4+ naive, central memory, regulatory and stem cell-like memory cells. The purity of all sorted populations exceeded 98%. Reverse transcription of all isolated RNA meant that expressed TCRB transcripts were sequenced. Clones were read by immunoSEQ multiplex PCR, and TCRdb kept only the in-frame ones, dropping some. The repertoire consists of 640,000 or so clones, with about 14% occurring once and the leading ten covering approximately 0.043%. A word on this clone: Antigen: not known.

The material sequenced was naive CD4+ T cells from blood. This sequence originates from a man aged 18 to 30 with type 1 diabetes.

For the CDR3, the DNA is TGTGCCAGCAGCCCCTCGGGACTAGTGGGTAATGAGCAGTTCTTC. This encodes CASSPSGLVGNEQFF. The V gene is TRBV9, the J gene TRBJ2-1; 8 nucleotides agree with TRBD2. Germline V gene lookup returns CDR1 SGDLS and CDR2 YYNGEE. The trim removed 4 bases at V and 7 bases at J, leaving 10 bases unmatched. The CDR3 is made up of 15 amino acids.